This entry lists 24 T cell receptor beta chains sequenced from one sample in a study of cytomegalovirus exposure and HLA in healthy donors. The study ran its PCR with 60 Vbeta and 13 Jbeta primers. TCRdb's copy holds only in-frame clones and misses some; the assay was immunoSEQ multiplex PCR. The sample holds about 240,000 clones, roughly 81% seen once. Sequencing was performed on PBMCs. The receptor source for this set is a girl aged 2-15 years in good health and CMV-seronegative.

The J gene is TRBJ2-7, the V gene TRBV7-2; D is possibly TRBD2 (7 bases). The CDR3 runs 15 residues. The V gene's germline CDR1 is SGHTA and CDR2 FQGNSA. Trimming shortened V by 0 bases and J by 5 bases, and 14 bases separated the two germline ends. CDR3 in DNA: TGTGCCAGCAGCTTAGCGCGGGGGCCTGGGGACGAGCAGTACTTC. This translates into CASSLARGPGDEQYF.

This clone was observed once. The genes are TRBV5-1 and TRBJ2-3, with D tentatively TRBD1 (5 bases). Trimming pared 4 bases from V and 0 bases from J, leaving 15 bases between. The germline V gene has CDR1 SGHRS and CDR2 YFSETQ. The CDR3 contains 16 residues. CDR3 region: CASSPYTGSSTDTQYF. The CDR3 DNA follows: TGCGCCAGCAGCCCATACACAGGTTCTAGCACAGATACGCAGTATTTT.

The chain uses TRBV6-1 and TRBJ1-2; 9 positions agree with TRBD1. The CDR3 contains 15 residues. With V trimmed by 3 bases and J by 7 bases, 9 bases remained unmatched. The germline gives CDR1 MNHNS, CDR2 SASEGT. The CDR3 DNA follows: TGTGCCAGCAGTGACCCGGGACAGGGAGGCACTGGCTACACCTTC. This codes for CASSDPGQGGTGYTF.

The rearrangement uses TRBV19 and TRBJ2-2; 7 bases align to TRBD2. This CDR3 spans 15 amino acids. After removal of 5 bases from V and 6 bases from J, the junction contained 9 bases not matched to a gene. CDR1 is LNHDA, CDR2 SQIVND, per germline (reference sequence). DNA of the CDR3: TGTGCCAGTAGTCTCGGGGGGACGATTGCCGGGGAGCTGTTTTTT. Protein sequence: CASSLGGTIAGELFF.

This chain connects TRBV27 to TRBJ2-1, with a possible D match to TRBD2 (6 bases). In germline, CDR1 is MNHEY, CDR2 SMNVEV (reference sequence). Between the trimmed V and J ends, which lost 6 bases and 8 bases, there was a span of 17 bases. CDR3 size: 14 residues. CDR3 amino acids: CASSLEGSADEQFF. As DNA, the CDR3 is TGTGCCAGCAGCTTGGAGGGGTCGGCGGATGAGCAGTTCTTC.

The CDR3 DNA reads as TGTGCCAGCAGTTCCGGCGGATCGAACACTGAAGCTTTCTTT. As protein: CASSSGGSNTEAFF. The chain links TRBV6-1 to TRBJ1-1; D not certain. The germline V and J ends were trimmed by 5 bases and 1 base, with 11 bases remaining between them. This CDR3 is built from 14 residues. CDR1 MNHNS and CDR2 SASEGT come from the germline V gene.

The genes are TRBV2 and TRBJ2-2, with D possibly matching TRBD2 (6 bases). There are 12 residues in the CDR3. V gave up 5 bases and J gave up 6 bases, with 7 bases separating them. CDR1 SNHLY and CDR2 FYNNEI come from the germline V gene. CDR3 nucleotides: TGTGCCAGCAGTCGACTAGCCGGGGAGCTGTTTTTT. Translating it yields CASSRLAGELFF.

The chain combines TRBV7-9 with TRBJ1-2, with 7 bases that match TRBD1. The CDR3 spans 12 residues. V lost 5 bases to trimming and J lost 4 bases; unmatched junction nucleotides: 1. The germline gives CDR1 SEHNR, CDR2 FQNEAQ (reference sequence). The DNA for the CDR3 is TGTGCCAGCAGCGGGACAGTCTATGGCTACACCTTC. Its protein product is CASSGTVYGYTF.

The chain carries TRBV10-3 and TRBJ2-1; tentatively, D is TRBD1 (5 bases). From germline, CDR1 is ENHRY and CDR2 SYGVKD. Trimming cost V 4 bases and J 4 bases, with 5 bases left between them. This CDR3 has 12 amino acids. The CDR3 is CAISGTYNEQFF. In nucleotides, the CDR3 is TGTGCCATCAGTGGGACATACAATGAGCAGTTCTTC.

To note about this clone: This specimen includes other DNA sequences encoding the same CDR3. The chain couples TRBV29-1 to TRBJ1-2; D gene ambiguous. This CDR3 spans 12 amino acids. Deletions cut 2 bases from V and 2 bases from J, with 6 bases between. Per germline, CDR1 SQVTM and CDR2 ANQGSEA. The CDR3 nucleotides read TGCAGCGTTGAACGGGGAAACTATGGCTACACCTTC. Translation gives CSVERGNYGYTF.

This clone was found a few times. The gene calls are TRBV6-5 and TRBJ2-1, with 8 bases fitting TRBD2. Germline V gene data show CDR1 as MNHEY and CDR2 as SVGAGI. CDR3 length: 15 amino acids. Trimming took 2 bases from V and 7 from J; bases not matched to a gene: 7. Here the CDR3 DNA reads TGTGCCAGCAGTTACCCCGACGGGGGGGGGAATGAGCAGTTCTTC. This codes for CASSYPDGGGNEQFF.

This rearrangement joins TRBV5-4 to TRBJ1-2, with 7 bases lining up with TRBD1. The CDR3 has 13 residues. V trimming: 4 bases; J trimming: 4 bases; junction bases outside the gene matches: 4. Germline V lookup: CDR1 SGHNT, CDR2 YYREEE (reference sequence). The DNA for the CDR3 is TGTGCCAGCAGCCCGGGACAGCCCTATGGCTACACCTTC. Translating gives CASSPGQPYGYTF.

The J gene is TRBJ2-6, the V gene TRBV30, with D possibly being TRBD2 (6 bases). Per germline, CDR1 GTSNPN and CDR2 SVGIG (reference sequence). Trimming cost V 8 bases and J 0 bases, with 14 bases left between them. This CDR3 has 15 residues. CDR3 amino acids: CAHRDWVSGANVLTF. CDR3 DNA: TGTGCCCACCGGGACTGGGTCTCTGGGGCCAACGTCCTGACTTTC.

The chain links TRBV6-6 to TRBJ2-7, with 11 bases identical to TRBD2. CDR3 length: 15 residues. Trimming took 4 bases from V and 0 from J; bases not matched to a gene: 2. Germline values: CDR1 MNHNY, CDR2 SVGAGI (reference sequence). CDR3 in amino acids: CASSSTSGSSYEQYF. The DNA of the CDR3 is TGTGCCAGCAGTTCAACTAGCGGGAGCTCCTACGAGCAGTACTTC.

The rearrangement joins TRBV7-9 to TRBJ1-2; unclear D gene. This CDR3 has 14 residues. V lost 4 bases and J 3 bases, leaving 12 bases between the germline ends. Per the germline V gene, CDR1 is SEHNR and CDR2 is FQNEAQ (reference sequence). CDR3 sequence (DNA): TGTGCCAGCAGCTCGTATCCTGCGGACTATGGCTACACCTTC. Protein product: CASSSYPADYGYTF.

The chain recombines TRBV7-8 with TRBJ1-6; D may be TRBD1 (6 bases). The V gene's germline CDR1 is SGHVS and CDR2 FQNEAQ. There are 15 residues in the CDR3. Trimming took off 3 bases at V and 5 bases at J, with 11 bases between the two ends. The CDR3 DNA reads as TGTGCCAGCAGCTTGACCGGGACAAATAATTCACCCCTCCACTTT. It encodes CASSLTGTNNSPLHF.

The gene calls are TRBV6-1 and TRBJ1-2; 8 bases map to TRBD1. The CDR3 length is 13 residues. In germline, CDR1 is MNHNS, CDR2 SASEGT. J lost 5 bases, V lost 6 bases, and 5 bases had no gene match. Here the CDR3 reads CASRGTGLYGYTF. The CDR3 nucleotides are TGTGCCAGCAGAGGGACAGGCCTATATGGCTACACCTTC.

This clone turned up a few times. DNA of the CDR3: TGTGCCAGCAGTTACTCGGGGCTTCAAGAGACCCAGTACTTC. This codes for CASSYSGLQETQYF. This rearrangement joins TRBV6-6 to TRBJ2-5, with a weak D call TRBD1 (5 bases). CDR3 length: 14 amino acids. Trimming cost V 0 bases and J 2 bases, with 7 bases left between them. Germline V gene sequence: CDR1 MNHNY, CDR2 SVGAGI (reference sequence).

The CDR3 loop is CASSPYSGGAGTQYF. The CDR3 bases are TGTGCCAGCTCACCCTATAGCGGGGGGGCCGGTACGCAGTATTTT. The chain links TRBV18 to TRBJ2-3; TRBD2 agrees at 11 bases. The CDR3 loop spans 15 amino acids. V lost 3 bases to trimming and J lost 8 bases; unmatched junction nucleotides: 7. Germline V lookup: CDR1 KGHSH, CDR2 LQKENI. Drawing the rest from reference TRBV18 and TRBJ2-3, the complete variable domain is NAGVMQNPRHLVRRRGQEARLRCSPMKGHSHVYWYRQLPEEGLKFMVYLQKENIIDESGMPKERFSAEFPKEGPSILRIQQVVRGDSAAYFCASSPYSGGAGTQYFGPGTRLTVL.

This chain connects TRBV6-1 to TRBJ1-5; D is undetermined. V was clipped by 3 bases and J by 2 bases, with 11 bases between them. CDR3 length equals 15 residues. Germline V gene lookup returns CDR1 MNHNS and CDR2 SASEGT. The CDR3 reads CASSEGRPGNQPQHF. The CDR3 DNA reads TGTGCCAGCAGTGAGGGGAGGCCGGGCAATCAGCCCCAGCATTTT.

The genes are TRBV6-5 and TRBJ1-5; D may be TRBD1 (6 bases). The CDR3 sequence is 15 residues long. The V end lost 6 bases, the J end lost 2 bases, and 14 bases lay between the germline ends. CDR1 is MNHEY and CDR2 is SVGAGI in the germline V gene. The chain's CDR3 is CASRPGEDGNQPQHF. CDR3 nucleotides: TGTGCCAGCAGACCAGGGGAAGACGGCAATCAGCCCCAGCATTTT.

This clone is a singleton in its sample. This CDR3 is CASSLDGGSYEQYF. The CDR3 DNA reads as TGTGCCAGCAGCTTGGATGGAGGCTCCTACGAGCAGTACTTC. The V call is TRBV5-4, the J call TRBJ2-7, with a tentative D call TRBD2 (5 bases). The CDR3 extends over 14 amino acids. Trimming took off 0 bases at V and 0 bases at J, with 7 bases between the two ends. Germline lookup yields CDR1 SGHNT and CDR2 YYREEE (reference sequence). The full variable domain, completed using reference TRBV5-4 and TRBJ2-7, is ETGVTQSPTHLIKTRGQQVTLRCSSQSGHNTVSWYQQALGQGPQFIFQYYREEENGRGNFPPRFSGLQFPNYSSELNVNALELDDSALYLCASSLDGGSYEQYFGPGTRLTVT.

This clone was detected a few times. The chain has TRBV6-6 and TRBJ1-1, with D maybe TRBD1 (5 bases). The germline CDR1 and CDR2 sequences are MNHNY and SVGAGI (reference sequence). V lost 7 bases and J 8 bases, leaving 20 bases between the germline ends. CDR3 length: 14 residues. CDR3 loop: CASKHWQGGVEAFF. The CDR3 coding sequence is TGTGCCAGCAAGCATTGGCAGGGAGGAGTAGAAGCTTTCTTT.

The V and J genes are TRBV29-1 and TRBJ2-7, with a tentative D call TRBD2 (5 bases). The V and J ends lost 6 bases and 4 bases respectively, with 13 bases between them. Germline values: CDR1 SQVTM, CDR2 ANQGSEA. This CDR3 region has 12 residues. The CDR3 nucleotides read TGCAGCGTAGCCCGGGGTCTTTACGAGCAGTACTTC. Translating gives CSVARGLYEQYF.